This is a list of T cell receptor beta chains from one sample in a study of regulatory T cells in long-lasting Graves disease. TCRdb reprocessed the multiplex PCR reads via MiXCR and lists one record per CDR3 protein. The sample holds some 400,000 distinct CDR3 sequences, approximately 15% seen once. These data are also associated with another study on T cells in Graves' hyperthyroidism and ophthalmopathy.

The sample in question was peripheral blood mononuclear cells (PBMCs), obtained at new diagnosis, from a patient treated with antithyroid drugs. The source is a woman aged 25 to 39 with Graves disease. CDR3s include the opening cysteine and the closing phenylalanine or tryptophan. The D gene is left open where the match is weak. Clone size is given for some rows only: seen once, a few or many times, or a class if the clone is expanded.

clone_size	d_call	v_call	j_call	cdr3_nt	cdr3_aa
many	-	TRBV15	TRBJ2-5	TGTGCCACCAGCAGAGGGATACTACGAGAGACCCAGTACTTC	CATSRGILRETQYF
many	TRBD1	TRBV30	TRBJ2-7	TGTGCCTGGAGGAATGGGGGCACAGGGGGGTACGAGCAGTACTTC	CAWRNGGTGGYEQYF
many	-	TRBV28	TRBJ1-2	TGTGCCAGCAGTGAAGACCCTAACTATGGCTACACCTTC	CASSEDPNYGYTF
many	TRBD2	TRBV13	TRBJ2-7	TGTGCCAGCAGCTCTCTAGCGGAGCCCTACGAGCAGTACTTC	CASSSLAEPYEQYF
many	-	TRBV28	TRBJ1-4	TGTGCCACCCTGACAGGTCTCGGCGAAAAACTGTTTTTT	CATLTGLGEKLFF
many	-	TRBV15	TRBJ2-3	TGTGCCACCAGACCTGGGGGGACTAGCACAGATACGCAGTATTTT	CATRPGGTSTDTQYF
many	-	TRBV7-9	TRBJ2-5	TGTGCCAGCAGCTTAGTGGGCACCCAAGAGACCCAGTACTTC	CASSLVGTQETQYF
few	-	TRBV7-6	TRBJ2-7	TGTGCCAGCAGCTTTGGCCTCCCCCGAGACGAGCAGTACTTC	CASSFGLPRDEQYF
once	-	TRBV7-3	TRBJ2-4	TGTGCCAGCAGCTTAACTGGTTTATACGACAGTCAAAACATTCAGTACTTC	CASSLTGLYDSQNIQYF
-	-	TRBV28	TRBJ1-3	TGTGCCAGCAGTTTAACCTTGTACTCTGGAAACACCATATATTTT	CASSLTLYSGNTIYF
many	-	TRBV15	TRBJ1-1	TGTGCCACCAGCAGAGATCCGGGCATGAACACTGAAGCTTTCTTT	CATSRDPGMNTEAFF
many	-	TRBV28	TRBJ1-1	TGTGCCAGCAGTTTGTGGGGGGCGGACACTGAAGCTTTCTTT	CASSLWGADTEAFF
many	-	TRBV12-3/TRBV12-4	TRBJ1-2	TGTGCCAGCACCCCCGGCCTCCACTATGGCTACACCTTC	CASTPGLHYGYTF
many	TRBD1	TRBV27	TRBJ1-5	TGTGCCAGCAGTCCAATTGGGACAGGCAATCAGCCCCAGCATTTT	CASSPIGTGNQPQHF
-	-	TRBV20-1	TRBJ1-1	TGCAGTTCCTCGGGGGGGGGAGAACGGGGGATGACTGAAGCTTTCTTT	CSSSGGGERGMTEAFF
many	TRBD2	TRBV7-3	TRBJ2-1	TGTGCCAGCAGCTTCCTTCAGGGAGGGACTCCTAGCTCCTACAATGAGCAGTTCTTC	CASSFLQGGTPSSYNEQFF
many	TRBD2	TRBV28	TRBJ2-1	TGTGCCAGCCGGGAGAGCGGGAGAGAGAACTATGAGCAGTTCTTC	CASRESGRENYEQFF
many	TRBD2	TRBV4-2	TRBJ2-5	TGTGCCAGCAGCCAAGAAAGAGGGCTAGCGGGAGGCCTTCAAGCAGGGGAGACCCAGTACTTC	CASSQERGLAGGLQAGETQYF
many	-	TRBV3-1	TRBJ2-1	TGTGCCAGCAGCCAAGGGTTAGGTGCAATTGAGCAGTTCTTC	CASSQGLGAIEQFF